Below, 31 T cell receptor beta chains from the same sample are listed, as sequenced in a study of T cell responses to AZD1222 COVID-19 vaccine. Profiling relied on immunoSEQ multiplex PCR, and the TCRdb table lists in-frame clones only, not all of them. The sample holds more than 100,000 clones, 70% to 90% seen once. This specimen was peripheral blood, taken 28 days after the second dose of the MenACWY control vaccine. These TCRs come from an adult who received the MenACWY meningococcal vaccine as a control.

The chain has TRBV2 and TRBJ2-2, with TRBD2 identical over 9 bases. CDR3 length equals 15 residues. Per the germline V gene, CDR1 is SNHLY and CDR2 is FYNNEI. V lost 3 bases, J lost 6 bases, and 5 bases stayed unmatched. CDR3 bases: TGTGCCAGCAGTGACGTGCGGGGGGGCTCCGGGGAGCTGTTTTTT. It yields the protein CASSDVRGGSGELFF. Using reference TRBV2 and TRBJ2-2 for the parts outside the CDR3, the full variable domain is EPEVTQTPSHQVTQMGQEVILRCVPISNHLYFYWYRQILGQKVEFLVSFYNNEISEKSEIFDDQFSVERPDGSNFTLKIRSTKLEDSAMYFCASSDVRGGSGELFFGEGSRLTVL.

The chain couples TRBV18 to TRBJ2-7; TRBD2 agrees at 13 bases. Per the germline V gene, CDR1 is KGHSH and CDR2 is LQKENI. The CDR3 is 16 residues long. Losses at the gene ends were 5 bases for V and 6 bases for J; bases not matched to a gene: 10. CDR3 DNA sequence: TGTGCCAGCTCAACGGGACTAGCGGGGCCGGGGGTCGAGCAGTACTTC. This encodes CASSTGLAGPGVEQYF.

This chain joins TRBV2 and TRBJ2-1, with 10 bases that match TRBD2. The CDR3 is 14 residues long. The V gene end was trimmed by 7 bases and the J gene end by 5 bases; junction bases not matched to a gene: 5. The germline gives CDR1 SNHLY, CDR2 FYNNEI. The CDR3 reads CASNSGGFDNEQFF. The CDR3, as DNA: TGTGCCAGCAATAGCGGGGGGTTCGACAATGAGCAGTTCTTC.

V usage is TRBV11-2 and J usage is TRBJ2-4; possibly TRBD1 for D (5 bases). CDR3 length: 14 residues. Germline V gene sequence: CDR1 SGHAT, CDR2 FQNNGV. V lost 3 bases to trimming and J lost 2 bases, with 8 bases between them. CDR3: CASSLQGSKNIQYF. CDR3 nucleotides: TGTGCCAGCAGCTTGCAGGGATCCAAAAACATTCAGTACTTC.

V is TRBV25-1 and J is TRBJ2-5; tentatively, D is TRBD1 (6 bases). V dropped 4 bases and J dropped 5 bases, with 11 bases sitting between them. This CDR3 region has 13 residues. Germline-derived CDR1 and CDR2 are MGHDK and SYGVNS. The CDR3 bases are TGTGCCAGCAGTGGTTACAGGGCGGAGACCCAGTACTTC. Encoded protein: CASSGYRAETQYF.

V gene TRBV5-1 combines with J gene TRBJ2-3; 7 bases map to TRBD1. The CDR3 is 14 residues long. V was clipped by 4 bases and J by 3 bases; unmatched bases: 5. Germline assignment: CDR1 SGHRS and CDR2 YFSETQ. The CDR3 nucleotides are TGCGCCAGCAGCCAGCGACAGGGTACAGATACGCAGTATTTT. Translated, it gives CASSQRQGTDTQYF.

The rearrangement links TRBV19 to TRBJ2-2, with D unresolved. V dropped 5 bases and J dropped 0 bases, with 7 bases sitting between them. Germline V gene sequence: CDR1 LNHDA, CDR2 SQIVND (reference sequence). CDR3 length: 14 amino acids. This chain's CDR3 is CASSGTPNTGELFF. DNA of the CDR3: TGTGCCAGTAGTGGTACACCGAACACCGGGGAGCTGTTTTTT.

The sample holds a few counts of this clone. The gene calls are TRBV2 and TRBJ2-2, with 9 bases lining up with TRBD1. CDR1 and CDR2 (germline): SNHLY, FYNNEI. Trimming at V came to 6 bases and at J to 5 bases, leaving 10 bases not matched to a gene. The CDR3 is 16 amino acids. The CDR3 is CASSQLRDRVTGELFF. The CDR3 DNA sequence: TGTGCCAGCAGCCAACTCCGGGACAGGGTTACCGGGGAGCTGTTTTTT.

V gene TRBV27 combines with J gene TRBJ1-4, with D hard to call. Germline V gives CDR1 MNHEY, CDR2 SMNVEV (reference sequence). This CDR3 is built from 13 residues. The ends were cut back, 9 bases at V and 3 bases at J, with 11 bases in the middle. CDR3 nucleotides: TGTGCCAGTAGATTTTGGGCTAATGAAAAACTGTTTTTT. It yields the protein CASRFWANEKLFF.

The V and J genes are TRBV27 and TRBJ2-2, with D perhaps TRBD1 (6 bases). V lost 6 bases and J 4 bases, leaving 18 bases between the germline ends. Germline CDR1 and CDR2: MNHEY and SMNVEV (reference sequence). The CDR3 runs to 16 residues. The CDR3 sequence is CASRNHLRGFTGELFF. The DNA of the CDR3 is TGTGCCAGCAGGAATCACCTCAGGGGTTTCACCGGGGAGCTGTTTTTT.

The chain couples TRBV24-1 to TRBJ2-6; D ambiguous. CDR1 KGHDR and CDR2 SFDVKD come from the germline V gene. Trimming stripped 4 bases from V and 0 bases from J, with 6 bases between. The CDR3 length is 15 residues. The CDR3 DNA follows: TGTGCCACCAGTGACCCCGACTCTGGGGCCAACGTCCTGACTTTC. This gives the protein CATSDPDSGANVLTF.

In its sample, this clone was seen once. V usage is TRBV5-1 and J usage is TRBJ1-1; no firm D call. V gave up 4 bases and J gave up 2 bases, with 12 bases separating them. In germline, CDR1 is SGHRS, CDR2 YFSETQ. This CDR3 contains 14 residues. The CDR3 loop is CASSREGSNTEAFF. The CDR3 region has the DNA TGCGCCAGCAGCCGGGAGGGCTCTAACACTGAAGCTTTCTTT. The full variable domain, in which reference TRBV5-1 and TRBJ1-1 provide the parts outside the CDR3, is KAGVTQTPRYLIKTRGQQVTLSCSPISGHRSVSWYQQTPGQGLQFLFEYFSETQRNKGNFPGRFSGRQFSNSRSEMNVSTLELGDSALYLCASSREGSNTEAFFGQGTRLTVV.

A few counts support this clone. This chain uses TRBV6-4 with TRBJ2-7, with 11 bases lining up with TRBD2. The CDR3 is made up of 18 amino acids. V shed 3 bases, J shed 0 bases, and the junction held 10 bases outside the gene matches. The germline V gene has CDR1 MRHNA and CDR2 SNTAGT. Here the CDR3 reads CASSEASGGRISSYEQYV. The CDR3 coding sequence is TGTGCCAGCAGTGAGGCTAGCGGGGGGCGAATAAGCTCCTACGAGCAGTACGTC.

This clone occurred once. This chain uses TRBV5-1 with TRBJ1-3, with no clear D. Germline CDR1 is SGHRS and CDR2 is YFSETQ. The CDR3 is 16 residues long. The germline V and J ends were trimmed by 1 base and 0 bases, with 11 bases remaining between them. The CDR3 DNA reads TGCGCCAGCAGCTTGTGGCTACAGAGCTCTGGAAACACCATATATTTT. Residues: CASSLWLQSSGNTIYF. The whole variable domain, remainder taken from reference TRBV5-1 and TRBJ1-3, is KAGVTQTPRYLIKTRGQQVTLSCSPISGHRSVSWYQQTPGQGLQFLFEYFSETQRNKGNFPGRFSGRQFSNSRSEMNVSTLELGDSALYLCASSLWLQSSGNTIYFGEGSWLTVV.

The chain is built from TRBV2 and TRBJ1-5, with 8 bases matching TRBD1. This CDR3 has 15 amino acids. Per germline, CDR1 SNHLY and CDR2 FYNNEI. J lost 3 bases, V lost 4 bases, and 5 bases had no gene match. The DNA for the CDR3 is TGTGCCAGCAGTGCACTGACAGGGGCCAATCAGCCCCAGCATTTT. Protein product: CASSALTGANQPQHF.

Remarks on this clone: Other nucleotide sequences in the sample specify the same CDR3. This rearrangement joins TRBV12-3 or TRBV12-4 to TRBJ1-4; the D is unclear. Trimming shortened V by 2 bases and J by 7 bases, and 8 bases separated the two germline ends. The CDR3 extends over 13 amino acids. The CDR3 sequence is CASSLSGVEKLFF. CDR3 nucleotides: TGTGCCAGCAGTTTAAGCGGAGTTGAAAAACTGTTTTTT.

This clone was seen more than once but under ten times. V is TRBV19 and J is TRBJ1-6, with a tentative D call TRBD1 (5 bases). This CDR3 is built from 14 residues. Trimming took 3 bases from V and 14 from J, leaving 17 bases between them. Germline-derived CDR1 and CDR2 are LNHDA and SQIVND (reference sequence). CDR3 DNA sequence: TGTGCCAGTAGTATCATGGGGCCAGCCCGCACCCTCCACTTT. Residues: CASSIMGPARTLHF.

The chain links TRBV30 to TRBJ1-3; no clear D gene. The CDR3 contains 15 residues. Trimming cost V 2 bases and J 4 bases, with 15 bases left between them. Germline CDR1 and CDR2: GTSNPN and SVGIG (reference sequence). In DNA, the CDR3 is TGTGCCTGGAGTTCACGTGGGGAGTACGGAAACACCATATATTTT. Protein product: CAWSSRGEYGNTIYF.

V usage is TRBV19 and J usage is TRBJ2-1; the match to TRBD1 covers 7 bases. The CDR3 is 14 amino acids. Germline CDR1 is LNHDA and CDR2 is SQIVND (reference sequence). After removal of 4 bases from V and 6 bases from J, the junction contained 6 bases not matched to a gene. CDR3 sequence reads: CASSTRQGSNEQFF. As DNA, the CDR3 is TGTGCCAGTAGTACTCGACAGGGCTCCAATGAGCAGTTCTTC.

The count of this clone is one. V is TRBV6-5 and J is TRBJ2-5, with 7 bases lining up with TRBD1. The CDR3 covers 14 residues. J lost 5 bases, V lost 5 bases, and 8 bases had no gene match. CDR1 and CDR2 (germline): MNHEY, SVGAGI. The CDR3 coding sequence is TGTGCCAGCAGTAAGCGACAGGGTGGGGAGACCCAGTACTTC. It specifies CASSKRQGGETQYF.

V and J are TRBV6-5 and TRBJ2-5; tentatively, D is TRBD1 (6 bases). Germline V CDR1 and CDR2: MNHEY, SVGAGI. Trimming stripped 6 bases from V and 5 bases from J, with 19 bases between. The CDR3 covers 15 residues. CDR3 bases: TGTGCCAGCAGGAGCAGGGGCTCCCTGATGGAGACCCAGTACTTC. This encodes CASRSRGSLMETQYF.

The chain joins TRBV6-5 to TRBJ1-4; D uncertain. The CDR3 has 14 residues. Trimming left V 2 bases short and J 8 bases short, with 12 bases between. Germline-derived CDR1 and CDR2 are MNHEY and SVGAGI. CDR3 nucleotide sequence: TGTGCCAGCAGTTACGCAAACGGAGGGGAAAAACTGTTTTTT. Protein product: CASSYANGGEKLFF.

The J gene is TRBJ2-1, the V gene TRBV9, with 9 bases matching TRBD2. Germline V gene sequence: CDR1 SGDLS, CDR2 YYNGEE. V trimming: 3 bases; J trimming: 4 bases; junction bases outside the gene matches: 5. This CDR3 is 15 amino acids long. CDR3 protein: CASSESGRYYNEQFF. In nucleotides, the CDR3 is TGTGCCAGCAGCGAAAGCGGGAGGTATTACAATGAGCAGTTCTTC.

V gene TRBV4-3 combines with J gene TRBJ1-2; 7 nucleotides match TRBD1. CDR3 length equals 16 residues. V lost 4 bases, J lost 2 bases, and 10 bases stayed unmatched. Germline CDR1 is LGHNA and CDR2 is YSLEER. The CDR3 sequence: CASSPTLGQLNYGYTF. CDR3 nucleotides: TGCGCCAGCAGCCCTACATTGGGACAGTTAAACTATGGCTACACCTTC.

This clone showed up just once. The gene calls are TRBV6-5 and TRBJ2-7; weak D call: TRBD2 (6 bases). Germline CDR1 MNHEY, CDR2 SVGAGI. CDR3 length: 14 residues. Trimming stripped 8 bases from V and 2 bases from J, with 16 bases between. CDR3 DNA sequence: TGTGCCAGCTCCGCCGGGCGGGGTACCTACGAGCAGTACTTC. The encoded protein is CASSAGRGTYEQYF.

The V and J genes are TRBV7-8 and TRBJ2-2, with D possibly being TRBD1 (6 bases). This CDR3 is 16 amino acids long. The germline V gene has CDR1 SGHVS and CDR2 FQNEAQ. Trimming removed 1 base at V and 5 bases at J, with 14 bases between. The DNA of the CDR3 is TGTGCCAGCAGCTTAGTGGGGGCAGGGGAGACCGGGGAGCTGTTTTTT. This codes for CASSLVGAGETGELFF.

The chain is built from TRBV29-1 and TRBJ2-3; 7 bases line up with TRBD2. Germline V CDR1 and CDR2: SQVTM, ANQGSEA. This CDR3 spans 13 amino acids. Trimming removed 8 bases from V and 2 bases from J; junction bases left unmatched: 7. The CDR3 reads CSYGGGNTDTQYF. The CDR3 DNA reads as TGCAGCTACGGGGGAGGGAACACAGATACGCAGTATTTT.

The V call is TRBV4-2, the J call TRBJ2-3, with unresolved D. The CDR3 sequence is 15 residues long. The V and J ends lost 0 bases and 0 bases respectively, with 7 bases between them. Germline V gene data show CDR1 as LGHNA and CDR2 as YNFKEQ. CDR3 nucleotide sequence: TGTGCCAGCAGCCAAGAGTTCCTGAGCACAGATACGCAGTATTTT. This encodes CASSQEFLSTDTQYF.

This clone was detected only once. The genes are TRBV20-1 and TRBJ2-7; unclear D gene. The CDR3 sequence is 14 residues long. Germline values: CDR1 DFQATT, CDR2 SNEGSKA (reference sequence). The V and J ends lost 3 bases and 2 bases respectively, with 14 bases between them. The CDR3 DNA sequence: TGCAGTGCTAGTAAAGGGCAGACCACCTACGAGCAGTACTTC. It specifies CSASKGQTTYEQYF.

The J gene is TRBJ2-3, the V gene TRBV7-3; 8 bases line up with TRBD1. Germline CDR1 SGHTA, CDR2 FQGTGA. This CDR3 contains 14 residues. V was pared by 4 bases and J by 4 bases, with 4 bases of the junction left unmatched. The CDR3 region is CASSSGQGADTQYF. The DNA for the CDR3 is TGTGCCAGCAGCTCCGGACAGGGTGCAGATACGCAGTATTTT.

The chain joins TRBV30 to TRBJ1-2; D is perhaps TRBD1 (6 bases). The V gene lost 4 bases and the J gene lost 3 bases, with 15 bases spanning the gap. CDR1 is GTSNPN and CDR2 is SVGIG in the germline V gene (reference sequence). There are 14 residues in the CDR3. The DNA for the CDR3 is TGTGCCTGGAACCTAAGGGGGACACACTATGGCTACACCTTC. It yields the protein CAWNLRGTHYGYTF.